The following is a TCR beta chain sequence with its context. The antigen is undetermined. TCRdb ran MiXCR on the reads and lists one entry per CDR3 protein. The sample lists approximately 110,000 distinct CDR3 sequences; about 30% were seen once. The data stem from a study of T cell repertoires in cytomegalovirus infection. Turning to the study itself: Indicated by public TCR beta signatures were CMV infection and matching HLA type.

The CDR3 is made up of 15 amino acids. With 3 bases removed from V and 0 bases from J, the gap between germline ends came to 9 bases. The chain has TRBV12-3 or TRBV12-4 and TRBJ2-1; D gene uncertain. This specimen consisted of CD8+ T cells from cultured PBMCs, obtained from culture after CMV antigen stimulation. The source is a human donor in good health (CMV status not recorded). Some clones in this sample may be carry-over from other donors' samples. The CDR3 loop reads CASSFEVSSYNEQFF. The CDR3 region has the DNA TGTGCCAGCAGTTTTGAGGTGTCCTCCTACAATGAGCAGTTCTTC.